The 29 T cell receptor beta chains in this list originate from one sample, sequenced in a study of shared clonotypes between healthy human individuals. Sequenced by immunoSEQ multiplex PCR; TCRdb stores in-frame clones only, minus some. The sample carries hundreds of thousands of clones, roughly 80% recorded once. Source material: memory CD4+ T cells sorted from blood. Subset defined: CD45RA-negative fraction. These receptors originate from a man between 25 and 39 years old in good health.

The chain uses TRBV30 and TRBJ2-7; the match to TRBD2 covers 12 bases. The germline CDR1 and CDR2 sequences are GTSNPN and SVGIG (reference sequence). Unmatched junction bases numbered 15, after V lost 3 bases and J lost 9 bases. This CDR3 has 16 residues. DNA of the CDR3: TGTGCCTGGAGGCGTCTTACCGGGACTAGCGGGTATGGGCAGTACTTC. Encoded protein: CAWRRLTGTSGYGQYF.

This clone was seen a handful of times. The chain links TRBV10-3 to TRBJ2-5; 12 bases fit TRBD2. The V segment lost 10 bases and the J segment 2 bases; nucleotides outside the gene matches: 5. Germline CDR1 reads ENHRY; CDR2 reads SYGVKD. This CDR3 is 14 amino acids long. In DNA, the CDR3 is TGTGCCAGCCGACTAGCGGGGGTTCAAGAGACCCAGTACTTC. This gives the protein CASRLAGVQETQYF.

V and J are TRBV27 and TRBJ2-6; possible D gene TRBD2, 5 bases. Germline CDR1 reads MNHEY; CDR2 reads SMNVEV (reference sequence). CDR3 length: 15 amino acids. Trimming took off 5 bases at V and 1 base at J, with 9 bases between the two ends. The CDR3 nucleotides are TGTGCCAGCAGTCGAGAGGGATCTGGGGCCAACGTCCTGACTTTC. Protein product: CASSREGSGANVLTF.

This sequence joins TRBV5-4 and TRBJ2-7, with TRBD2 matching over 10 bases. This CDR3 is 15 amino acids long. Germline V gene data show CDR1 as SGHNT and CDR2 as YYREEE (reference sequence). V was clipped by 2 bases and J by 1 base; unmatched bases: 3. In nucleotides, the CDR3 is TGTGCCAGCAGCTTCCTAGCGGGAGTGTCCTACGAGCAGTACTTC. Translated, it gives CASSFLAGVSYEQYF.

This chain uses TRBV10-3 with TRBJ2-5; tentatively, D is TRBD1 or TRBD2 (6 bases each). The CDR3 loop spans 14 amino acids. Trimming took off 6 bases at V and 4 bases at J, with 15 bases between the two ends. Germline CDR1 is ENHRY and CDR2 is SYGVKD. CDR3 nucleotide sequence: TGTGCCATCAGGGACAGCCGGAGGGGAGAGACCCAGTACTTC. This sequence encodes CAIRDSRRGETQYF.

The CDR3, as DNA: TGCGCCAGCAGCTTGGATAAGCAAGCGGGAGTCCGGGGGGAGACCCAGTACTTC. Residues: CASSLDKQAGVRGETQYF. This sequence joins TRBV5-1 and TRBJ2-5; 8 bases map to TRBD2. There are 18 residues in the CDR3. CDR1 and CDR2 (germline): SGHRS, YFSETQ. J was trimmed by 5 bases and V by 0 bases; bases with no gene match: 15. The variable domain in full, completed from reference TRBV5-1 and TRBJ2-5, reads KAGVTQTPRYLIKTRGQQVTLSCSPISGHRSVSWYQQTPGQGLQFLFEYFSETQRNKGNFPGRFSGRQFSNSRSEMNVSTLELGDSALYLCASSLDKQAGVRGETQYFGPGTRLLVL.

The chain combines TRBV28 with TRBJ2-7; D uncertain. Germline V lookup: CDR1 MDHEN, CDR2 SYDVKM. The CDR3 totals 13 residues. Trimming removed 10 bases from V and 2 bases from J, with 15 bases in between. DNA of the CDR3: TGTGCCACCAGCTCCGCCACCACCTACGAGCAGTACTTC. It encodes CATSSATTYEQYF.

The CDR3 bases are TGTGCCAGCAGTTTGAGGCCGGGCAGGGGGCGTATGACTGAAGCTTTCTTT. This translates into CASSLRPGRGRMTEAFF. The chain combines TRBV28 with TRBJ1-1; 8 bases are shared with TRBD1. The CDR3 is 17 residues long. The germline CDR1 and CDR2 sequences are MDHEN and SYDVKM. Losses at the gene ends were 3 bases for V and 5 bases for J; bases not matched to a gene: 14. Looking up the rest from reference TRBV28 and TRBJ1-1 gives the full variable domain: DVKVTQSSRYLVKRTGEKVFLECVQDMDHENMFWYRQDPGLGLRLIYFSYDVKMKEKGDIPEGYSVSREKKERFSLILESASTNQTSMYLCASSLRPGRGRMTEAFFGQGTRLTVV.

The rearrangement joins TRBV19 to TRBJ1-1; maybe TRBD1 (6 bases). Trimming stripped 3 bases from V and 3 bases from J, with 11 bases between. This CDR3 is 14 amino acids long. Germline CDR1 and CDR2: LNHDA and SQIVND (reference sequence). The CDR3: CASSMSGGYTEAFF. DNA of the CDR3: TGTGCCAGTAGTATGTCGGGGGGCTACACTGAAGCTTTCTTT. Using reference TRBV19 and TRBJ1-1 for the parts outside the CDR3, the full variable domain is DGGITQSPKYLFRKEGQNVTLSCEQNLNHDAMYWYRQDPGQGLRLIYYSQIVNDFQKGDIAEGYSVSREKKESFPLTVTSAQKNPTAFYLCASSMSGGYTEAFFGQGTRLTVV.

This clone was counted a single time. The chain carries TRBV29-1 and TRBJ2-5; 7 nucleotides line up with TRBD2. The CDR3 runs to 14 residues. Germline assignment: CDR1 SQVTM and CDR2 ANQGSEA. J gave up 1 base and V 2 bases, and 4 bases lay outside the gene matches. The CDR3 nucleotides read TGCAGCGTTGAACTAGCGGATGTCCAAGAGACCCAGTACTTC. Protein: CSVELADVQETQYF.

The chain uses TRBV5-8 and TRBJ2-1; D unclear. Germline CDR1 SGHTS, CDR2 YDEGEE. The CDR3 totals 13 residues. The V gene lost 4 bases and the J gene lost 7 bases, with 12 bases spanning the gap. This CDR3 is CASSLLGGNEQFF. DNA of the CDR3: TGTGCCAGCAGCCTCCTGGGTGGTAATGAGCAGTTCTTC.

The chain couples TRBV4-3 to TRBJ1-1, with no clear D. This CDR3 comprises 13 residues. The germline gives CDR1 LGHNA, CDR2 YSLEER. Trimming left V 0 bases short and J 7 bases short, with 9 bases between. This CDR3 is CASSQDPGNEAFF. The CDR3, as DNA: TGCGCCAGCAGCCAAGATCCTGGCAATGAAGCTTTCTTT.

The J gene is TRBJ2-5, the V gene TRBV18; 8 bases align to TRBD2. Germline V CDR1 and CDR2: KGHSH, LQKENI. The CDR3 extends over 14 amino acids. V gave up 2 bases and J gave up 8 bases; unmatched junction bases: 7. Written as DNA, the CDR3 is TGTGCCAGCTCACCAACTAGCGGCCCTTTTACCCAGTACTTC. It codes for CASSPTSGPFTQYF. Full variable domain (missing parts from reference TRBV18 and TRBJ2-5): NAGVMQNPRHLVRRRGQEARLRCSPMKGHSHVYWYRQLPEEGLKFMVYLQKENIIDESGMPKERFSAEFPKEGPSILRIQQVVRGDSAAYFCASSPTSGPFTQYFGPGTRLLVL.

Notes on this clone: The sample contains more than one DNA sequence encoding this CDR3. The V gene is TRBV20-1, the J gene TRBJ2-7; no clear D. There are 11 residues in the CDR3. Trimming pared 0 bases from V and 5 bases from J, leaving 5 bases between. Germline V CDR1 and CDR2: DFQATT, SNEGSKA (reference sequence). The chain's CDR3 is CSARENHEQYF. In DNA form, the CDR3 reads TGCAGTGCTAGAGAAAACCACGAGCAGTACTTC.

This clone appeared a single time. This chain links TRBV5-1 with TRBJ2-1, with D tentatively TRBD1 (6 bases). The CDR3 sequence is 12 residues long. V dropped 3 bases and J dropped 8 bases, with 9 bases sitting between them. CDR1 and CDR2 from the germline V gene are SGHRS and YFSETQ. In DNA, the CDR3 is TGCGCCAGCAGCTCACAGGGTTATGAGCAGTTCTTC. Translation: CASSSQGYEQFF.

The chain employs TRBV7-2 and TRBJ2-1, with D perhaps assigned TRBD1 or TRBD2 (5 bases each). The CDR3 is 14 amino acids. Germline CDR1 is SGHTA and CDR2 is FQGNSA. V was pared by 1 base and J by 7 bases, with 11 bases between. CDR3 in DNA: TGTGCCAGCAGCTTAGGATGGGGGTCGAATGAGCAGTTCTTC. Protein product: CASSLGWGSNEQFF.

This chain's CDR3 is CASSSGRAGETQYF. CDR3 in DNA: TGTGCCAGCAGCTCCGGTAGAGCTGGGGAGACCCAGTACTTC. The chain joins TRBV5-5 to TRBJ2-5, with no clear D. Germline CDR1 is SGHKS and CDR2 is YYEKEE (reference sequence). The length of the CDR3 is 14 residues. V gave up 3 bases and J gave up 5 bases, with 14 bases separating them.

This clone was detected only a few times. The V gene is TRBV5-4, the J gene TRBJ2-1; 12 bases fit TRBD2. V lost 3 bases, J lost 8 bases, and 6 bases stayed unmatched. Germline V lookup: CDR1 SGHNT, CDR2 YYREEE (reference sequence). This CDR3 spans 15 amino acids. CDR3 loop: CASSYLTSGSHEQFF. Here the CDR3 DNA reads TGTGCCAGCAGCTACTTGACTAGCGGGAGTCATGAGCAGTTCTTC.

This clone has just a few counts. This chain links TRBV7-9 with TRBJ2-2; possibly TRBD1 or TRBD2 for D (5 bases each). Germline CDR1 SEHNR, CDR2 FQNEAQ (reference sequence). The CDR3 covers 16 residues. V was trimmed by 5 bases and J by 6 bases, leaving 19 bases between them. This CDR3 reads CASSPLPGLIAGELFF. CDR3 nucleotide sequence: TGTGCCAGCAGCCCCCTACCGGGGCTGATCGCCGGGGAGCTGTTTTTT.

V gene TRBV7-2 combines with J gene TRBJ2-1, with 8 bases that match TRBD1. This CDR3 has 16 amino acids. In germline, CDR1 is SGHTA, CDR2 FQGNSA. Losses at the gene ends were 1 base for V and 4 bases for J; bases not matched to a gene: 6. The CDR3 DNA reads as TGTGCCAGCAGCTTAGAGGACAGGGCGATTTACAATGAGCAGTTCTTC. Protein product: CASSLEDRAIYNEQFF.

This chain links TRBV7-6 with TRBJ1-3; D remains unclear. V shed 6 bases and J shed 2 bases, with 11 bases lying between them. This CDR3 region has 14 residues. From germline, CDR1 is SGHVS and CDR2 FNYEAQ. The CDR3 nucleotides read TGTGCCAGCAGACCCCTTAACACTGGAAACACCATATATTTT. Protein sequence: CASRPLNTGNTIYF.

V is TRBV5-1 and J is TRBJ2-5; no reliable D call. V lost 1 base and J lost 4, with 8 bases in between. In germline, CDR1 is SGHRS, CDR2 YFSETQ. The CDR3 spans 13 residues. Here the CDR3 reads CASSLRMRETQYF. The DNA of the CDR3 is TGCGCCAGCAGCTTGCGAATGAGAGAGACCCAGTACTTC.

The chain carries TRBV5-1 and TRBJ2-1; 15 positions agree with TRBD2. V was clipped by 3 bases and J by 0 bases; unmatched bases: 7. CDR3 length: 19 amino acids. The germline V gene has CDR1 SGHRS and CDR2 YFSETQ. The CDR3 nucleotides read TGCGCCAGCAGCTCGGGACTAGCGGGAGGTTACGGCTCCTACAATGAGCAGTTCTTC. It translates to CASSSGLAGGYGSYNEQFF. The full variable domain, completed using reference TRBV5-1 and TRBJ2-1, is KAGVTQTPRYLIKTRGQQVTLSCSPISGHRSVSWYQQTPGQGLQFLFEYFSETQRNKGNFPGRFSGRQFSNSRSEMNVSTLELGDSALYLCASSSGLAGGYGSYNEQFFGPGTRLTVL.

CDR3: CATSRGTGATETQYF. The CDR3 DNA reads TGTGCCACCAGCAGAGGGACAGGGGCTACGGAGACCCAGTACTTC. This rearrangement joins TRBV15 to TRBJ2-5, with 9 nucleotides matching TRBD1. The CDR3 length is 15 residues. The germline CDR1 and CDR2 sequences are LNHNV and YYDKDF (reference sequence). Unmatched junction bases numbered 5, after V lost 1 base and J lost 5 bases. Full variable domain (remainder filled in from reference TRBV15 and TRBJ2-5): DAMVIQNPRYQVTQFGKPVTLSCSQTLNHNVMYWYQQKSSQAPKLLFHYYDKDFNNEADTPDNFQSRRPNTSFCFLDIRSPGLGDTAMYLCATSRGTGATETQYFGPGTRLLVL.

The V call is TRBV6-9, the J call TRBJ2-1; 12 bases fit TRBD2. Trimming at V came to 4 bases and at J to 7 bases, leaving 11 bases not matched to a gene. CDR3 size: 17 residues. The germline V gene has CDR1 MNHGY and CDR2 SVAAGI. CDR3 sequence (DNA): TGTGCCAGCAGTTTACCCCCCCCCGGACTAGCGGGAAATGAGCAGTTCTTC. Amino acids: CASSLPPPGLAGNEQFF.

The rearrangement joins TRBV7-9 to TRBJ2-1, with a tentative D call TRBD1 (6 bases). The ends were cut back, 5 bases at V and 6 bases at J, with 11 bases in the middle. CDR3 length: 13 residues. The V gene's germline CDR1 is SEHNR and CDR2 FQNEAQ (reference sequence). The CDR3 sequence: CASSVQGGNEQFF. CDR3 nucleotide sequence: TGTGCCAGCAGCGTACAAGGGGGCAATGAGCAGTTCTTC. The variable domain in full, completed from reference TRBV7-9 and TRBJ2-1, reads DTGVSQNPRHKITKRGQNVTFRCDPISEHNRLYWYRQTLGQGPEFLTYFQNEAQLEKSRLLSDRFSAERPKGSFSTLEIQRTEQGDSAMYLCASSVQGGNEQFFGPGTRLTVL.

The CDR3 DNA follows: TGTGCCAGCAGGGGGGGGCGTGGGCTGCCTAATTCACCCCTCCACTTT. Translation: CASRGGRGLPNSPLHF. This chain connects TRBV2 to TRBJ1-6, with D possibly TRBD1 on 6 matching bases. This CDR3 has 16 residues. The V and J ends lost 6 bases and 6 bases respectively, with 18 bases between them. Germline V gene lookup returns CDR1 SNHLY and CDR2 FYNNEI.

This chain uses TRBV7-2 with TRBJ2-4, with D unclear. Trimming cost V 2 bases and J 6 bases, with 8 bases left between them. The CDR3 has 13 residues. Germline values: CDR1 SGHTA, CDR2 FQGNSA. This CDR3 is CASSLSQINIQYF. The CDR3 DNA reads TGTGCCAGCAGCTTATCCCAGATAAACATTCAGTACTTC.

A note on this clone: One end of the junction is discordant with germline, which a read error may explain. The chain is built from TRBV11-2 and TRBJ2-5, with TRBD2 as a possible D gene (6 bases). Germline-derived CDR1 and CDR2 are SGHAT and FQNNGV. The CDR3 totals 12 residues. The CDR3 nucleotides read TGTGCCAGCAGCTTATCTGAGCTAGCGAGACACTTC. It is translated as CASSLSELARHF.